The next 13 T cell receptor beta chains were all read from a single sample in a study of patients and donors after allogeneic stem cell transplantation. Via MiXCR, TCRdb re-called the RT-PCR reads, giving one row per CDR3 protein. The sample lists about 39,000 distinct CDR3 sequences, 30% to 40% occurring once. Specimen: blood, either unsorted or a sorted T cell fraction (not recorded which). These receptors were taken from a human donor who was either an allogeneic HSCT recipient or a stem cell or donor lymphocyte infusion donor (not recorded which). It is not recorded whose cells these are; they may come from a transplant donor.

CDR3: CASRWTSGRVKYNEQFF. CDR3 nucleotides: TGCGCCAGCAGGTGGACTAGCGGGAGGGTTAAGTACAATGAGCAGTTCTTC. This chain links TRBV4-1 with TRBJ2-1; the match to TRBD2 covers 15 bases. The CDR3 length is 17 residues. CDR1 and CDR2 from the germline V gene are MGHRA and YSYEKL. V was clipped by 6 bases and J by 4 bases; unmatched bases: 7.

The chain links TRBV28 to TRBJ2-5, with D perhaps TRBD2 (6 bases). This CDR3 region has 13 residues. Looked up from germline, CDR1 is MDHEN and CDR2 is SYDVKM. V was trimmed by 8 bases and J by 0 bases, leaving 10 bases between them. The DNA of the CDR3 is TGTGCCAGCGTAGCGGCCTACCAAGAGACCCAGTACTTC. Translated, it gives CASVAAYQETQYF. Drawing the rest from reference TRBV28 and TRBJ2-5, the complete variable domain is DVKVTQSSRYLVKRTGEKVFLECVQDMDHENMFWYRQDPGLGLRLIYFSYDVKMKEKGDIPEGYSVSREKKERFSLILESASTNQTSMYLCASVAAYQETQYFGPGTRLLVL.

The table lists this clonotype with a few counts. The CDR3 is CASSSKINYGYTF. The CDR3 DNA reads TGTGCCAGCAGTTCCAAGATCAACTATGGCTACACCTTC. The chain is built from TRBV28 and TRBJ1-2; no clear D. The V and J ends lost 4 bases and 2 bases respectively, with 8 bases between them. The CDR3 has 13 amino acids. Germline V gene data show CDR1 as MDHEN and CDR2 as SYDVKM.

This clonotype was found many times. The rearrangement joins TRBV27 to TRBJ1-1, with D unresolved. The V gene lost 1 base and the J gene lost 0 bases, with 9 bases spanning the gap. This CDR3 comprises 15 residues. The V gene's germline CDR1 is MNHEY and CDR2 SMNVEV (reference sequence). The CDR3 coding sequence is TGTGCCAGCAGTTTATGGGCCAGTCTGAACACTGAAGCTTTCTTT. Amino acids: CASSLWASLNTEAFF.

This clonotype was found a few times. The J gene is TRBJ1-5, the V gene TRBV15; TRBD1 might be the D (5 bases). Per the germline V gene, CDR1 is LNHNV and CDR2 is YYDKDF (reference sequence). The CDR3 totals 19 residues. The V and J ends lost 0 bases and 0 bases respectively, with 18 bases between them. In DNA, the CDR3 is TGTGCCACCAGCAGAGATGGGGGTTCGGCAGTTATTAGCAATCAGCCCCAGCATTTT. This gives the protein CATSRDGGSAVISNQPQHF.

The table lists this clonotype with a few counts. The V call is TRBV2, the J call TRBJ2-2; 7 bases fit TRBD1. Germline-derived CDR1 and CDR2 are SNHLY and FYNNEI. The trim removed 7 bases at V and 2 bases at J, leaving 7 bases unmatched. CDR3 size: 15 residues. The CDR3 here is CASTGTVLNTGELFF. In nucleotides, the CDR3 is TGTGCCAGCACCGGGACAGTTCTAAACACCGGGGAGCTGTTTTTT.

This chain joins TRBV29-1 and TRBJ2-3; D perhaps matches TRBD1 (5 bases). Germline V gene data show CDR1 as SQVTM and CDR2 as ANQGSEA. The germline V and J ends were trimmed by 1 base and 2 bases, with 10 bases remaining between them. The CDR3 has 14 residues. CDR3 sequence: CSVEVGAYTDTQYF. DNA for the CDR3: TGCAGCGTTGAAGTAGGGGCTTACACAGATACGCAGTATTTT.

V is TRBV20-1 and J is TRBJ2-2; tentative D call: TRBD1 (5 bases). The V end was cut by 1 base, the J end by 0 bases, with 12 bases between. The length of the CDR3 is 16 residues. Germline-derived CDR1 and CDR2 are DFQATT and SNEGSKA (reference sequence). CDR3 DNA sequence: TGCAGTGCTAGAGCCCTAGGGGCCGCGAACACCGGGGAGCTGTTTTTT. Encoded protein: CSARALGAANTGELFF.

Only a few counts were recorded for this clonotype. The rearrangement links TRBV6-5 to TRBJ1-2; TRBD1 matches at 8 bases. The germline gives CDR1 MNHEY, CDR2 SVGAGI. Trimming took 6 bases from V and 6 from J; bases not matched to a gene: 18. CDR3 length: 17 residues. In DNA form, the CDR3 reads TGTGCCAGCAGCCTTGGACAGGGCTCCCCCGACAGAAATGGCTACACCTTC. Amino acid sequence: CASSLGQGSPDRNGYTF.

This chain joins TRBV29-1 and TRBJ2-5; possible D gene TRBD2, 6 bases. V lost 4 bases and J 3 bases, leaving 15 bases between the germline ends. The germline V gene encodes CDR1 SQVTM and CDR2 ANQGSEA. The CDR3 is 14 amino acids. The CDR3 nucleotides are TGCAGCGTTGCGCCCGCGTGGGGGGAAGAGACCCAGTACTTC. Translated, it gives CSVAPAWGEETQYF.

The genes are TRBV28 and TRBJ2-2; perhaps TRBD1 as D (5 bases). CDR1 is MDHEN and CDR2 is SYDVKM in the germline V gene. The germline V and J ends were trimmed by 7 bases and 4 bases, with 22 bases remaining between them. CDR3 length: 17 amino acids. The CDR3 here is CASTLDRPLGPTGELFF. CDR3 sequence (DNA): TGTGCCAGCACCCTCGATAGGCCCCTGGGGCCCACCGGGGAGCTGTTTTTT.

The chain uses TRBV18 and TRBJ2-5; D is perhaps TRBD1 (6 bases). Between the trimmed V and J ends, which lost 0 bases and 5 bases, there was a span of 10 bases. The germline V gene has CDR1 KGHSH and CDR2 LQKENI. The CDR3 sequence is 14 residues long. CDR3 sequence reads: CASSPPETGETQYF. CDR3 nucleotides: TGTGCCAGCTCACCACCTGAAACAGGGGAGACCCAGTACTTC.

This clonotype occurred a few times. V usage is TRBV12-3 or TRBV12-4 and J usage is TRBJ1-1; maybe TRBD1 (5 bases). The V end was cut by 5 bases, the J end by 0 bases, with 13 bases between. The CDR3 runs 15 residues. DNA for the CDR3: TGTGCCAGCAGTCCGACCCTGACAGTGAACACTGAAGCTTTCTTT. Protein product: CASSPTLTVNTEAFF.